The 19 T cell receptor beta chains listed next were all sequenced from one sample in a study of T cell responses to AZD1222 COVID-19 vaccine (dated by TCRdb to 2020 to 2023). Libraries were constructed by the immunoSEQ multiplex PCR assay. The source is immuneACCESS, and TCRdb retained only in-frame sequences with V and J called. Part of the clones is not carried over; for the studies checked, unresolved V genes explain less than half of this, and the remainder is unexplained. This sample is represented by about 160,000 clones; approximately 89% of them were singletons. Around 4% of the sample lies in the top ten. The label giving this sample's time point can be read as: baseline before first vaccination. The material was peripheral blood, obtained on day 0 of AZD1222 vaccination. All receptors come from an adult in good health.

J is TRBJ2-5 and V is TRBV6-5, with 8 bases lining up with TRBD1. With 0 bases clipped from V and 5 bases from J, the junction kept 8 bases outside the gene matches. CDR1 and CDR2 (germline): MNHEY, SVGAGI. The CDR3 contains 16 residues. DNA of the CDR3: TGTGCCAGCAGTTACTCCCGGACAGGGACGGGGGAGACCCAGTACTTC. Translation: CASSYSRTGTGETQYF.

CDR3 protein: CASSPGGWETQYF. The CDR3 nucleotides read TGCGCCAGCAGCCCAGGGGGTTGGGAGACCCAGTACTTC. The chain uses TRBV5-1 and TRBJ2-5, with 7 bases aligning to TRBD1. The CDR3 consists of 13 residues. CDR1 SGHRS and CDR2 YFSETQ come from the germline V gene. After removal of 4 bases from V and 5 bases from J, the junction contained 5 bases not matched to a gene.

This chain connects TRBV5-4 to TRBJ2-1, with D hard to call. The CDR3 is made up of 17 amino acids. The V end was cut by 3 bases, the J end by 0 bases, with 16 bases between. Germline CDR1 and CDR2: SGHNT and YYREEE (reference sequence). CDR3 bases: TGTGCCAGCAGCTCATCGTCCCGCGGAAGCTCCTACAATGAGCAGTTCTTC. As protein: CASSSSSRGSSYNEQFF.

This clone was found many times. V usage is TRBV29-1 and J usage is TRBJ2-5, with D possibly TRBD2 on 5 matching bases. Trimming took off 5 bases at V and 4 bases at J, with 11 bases between the two ends. The germline V gene encodes CDR1 SQVTM and CDR2 ANQGSEA. The CDR3 extends over 12 amino acids. CDR3 region: CSVFWAGETQYF. The CDR3 coding sequence is TGCAGCGTTTTCTGGGCGGGAGAGACCCAGTACTTC. The full variable domain, in which reference TRBV29-1 and TRBJ2-5 provide the parts outside the CDR3, is SAVISQKPSRDICQRGTSLTIQCQVDSQVTMMFWYRQQPGQSLTLIATANQGSEATYESGFVIDKFPISRPNLTFSTLTVSNMSPEDSSIYLCSVFWAGETQYFGPGTRLLVL.

The chain joins TRBV27 to TRBJ2-5; no clear D gene. Trimming pared 4 bases from V and 2 bases from J, leaving 11 bases between. This CDR3 has 14 residues. Germline values: CDR1 MNHEY, CDR2 SMNVEV (reference sequence). CDR3 nucleotide sequence: TGTGCCAGCAGTTCCTTTACCGAACAAGAGACCCAGTACTTC. Its protein is CASSSFTEQETQYF.

The chain links TRBV6-5 to TRBJ1-5; no clear D. Trimming shortened V by 1 base and J by 7 bases, and 5 bases separated the two germline ends. The CDR3 totals 12 residues. Germline CDR1 reads MNHEY; CDR2 reads SVGAGI. The CDR3 sequence is CASSYWMQPQHF. DNA for the CDR3: TGTGCCAGCAGTTACTGGATGCAGCCCCAGCATTTT.

The rearrangement links TRBV29-1 to TRBJ2-2; TRBD1 aligns across 7 bases. V shed 1 base and J 0 bases; nucleotides not matched to a gene: 5. The germline CDR1 and CDR2 sequences are SQVTM and ANQGSEA. CDR3 length: 16 amino acids. In DNA form, the CDR3 reads TGCAGCGTTGAAGGGACAGGTAGCTCGAACACCGGGGAGCTGTTTTTT. Translation gives CSVEGTGSSNTGELFF.

As to this clone: In the same sample, other DNA sequences code for this CDR3. This rearrangement joins TRBV21-1 to TRBJ2-7; the table calls TRBD1, which could not be checked here. TRBV21-1 is a pseudogene segment. The CDR3 covers 13 residues. In DNA, the CDR3 is TGTGCCAGCAGCAAAAGGGGGACCAACGAGCAGTACTTC. Translated, it gives CASSKRGTNEQYF.

The chain joins TRBV3-1 (or the pseudogene TRBV3-2) to TRBJ2-3; 10 nucleotides agree with TRBD1. This CDR3 is built from 16 residues. CDR1 and CDR2 (germline): LGHDT, YNNKEL (reference sequence). Trimming at V came to 4 bases and at J to 6 bases, leaving 10 bases not matched to a gene. The DNA of the CDR3 is TGTGCCAGCAGCCCCGGGACAGGGGCCAAGGGGGATACGCAGTATTTT. Encoded protein: CASSPGTGAKGDTQYF.

V and J are TRBV19 and TRBJ1-2; possibly TRBD1 for D (5 bases). The germline V gene has CDR1 LNHDA and CDR2 SQIVND (reference sequence). The CDR3 sequence is 11 residues long. Trimming removed 5 bases at V and 6 bases at J, with 7 bases between. The CDR3 DNA is TGTGCCAGTAGTGTGGGGGATGGCTACACCTTC. Translated: CASSVGDGYTF.

This chain uses TRBV6-4 with TRBJ2-7, with a tentative D call TRBD2 (5 bases). The CDR3 runs to 12 residues. The germline V gene has CDR1 MRHNA and CDR2 SNTAGT. V shed 8 bases and J shed 6 bases, with 14 bases lying between them. CDR3 DNA sequence: TGTGCCAGCTGGTCGGCTAGCATCGAGCAGTACTTC. It encodes CASWSASIEQYF.

The chain uses TRBV6-1 and TRBJ1-3, with D maybe TRBD1 (6 bases). CDR3 size: 14 residues. Looked up from germline, CDR1 is MNHNS and CDR2 is SASEGT. Trimming left V 0 bases short and J 5 bases short, with 8 bases between. CDR3 in DNA: TGTGCCAGCAGTGAAGCCGGGGGCCGAAACACCATATATTTT. This codes for CASSEAGGRNTIYF.

This chain uses TRBV7-6 with TRBJ2-7; 7 nucleotides align to TRBD1. The CDR3 is made up of 14 amino acids. Germline V gives CDR1 SGHVS, CDR2 FNYEAQ. J was trimmed by 5 bases and V by 5 bases; bases with no gene match: 9. This chain's CDR3 is CASSLTGVADEQYF. In DNA form, the CDR3 reads TGTGCCAGCAGCCTAACAGGGGTTGCAGACGAGCAGTACTTC.

J is TRBJ2-2 and V is TRBV7-3; the D gene is possibly TRBD1 (6 bases). Trimming stripped 5 bases from V and 6 bases from J, with 16 bases between. The CDR3 totals 15 residues. The V gene's germline CDR1 is SGHTA and CDR2 FQGTGA. CDR3 nucleotide sequence: TGTGCCAGCAGCCGCGAGTTGGGGGCGGCCGGGGAGCTGTTTTTT. Protein sequence: CASSRELGAAGELFF.

The DNA of the CDR3 is TGTGCCAGCAGCACCACTAGGCAACTAAATGAGCAGTTCTTC. It yields the protein CASSTTRQLNEQFF. This sequence joins TRBV28 and TRBJ2-1, with D perhaps TRBD2 (5 bases). The length of the CDR3 is 14 residues. Looked up from germline, CDR1 is MDHEN and CDR2 is SYDVKM. Trimming pared 6 bases from V and 7 bases from J, leaving 16 bases between.

This rearrangement joins TRBV9 to TRBJ2-1; 7 bases line up with TRBD2. V lost 2 bases and J lost 4; bases outside the gene matches: 6. This CDR3 has 15 amino acids. Germline V gives CDR1 SGDLS, CDR2 YYNGEE. The CDR3 DNA follows: TGTGCCAGCAGCGTTAGCGGGCCTGGGTACAATGAGCAGTTCTTC. Translating it yields CASSVSGPGYNEQFF.

V and J are TRBV7-3 and TRBJ2-2, with TRBD1 as a possible D gene (5 bases). This CDR3 has 11 residues. Germline CDR1 and CDR2: SGHTA and FQGTGA. V lost 7 bases, J lost 5 bases, and 5 bases lay in between. CDR3 region: CASKGTGELFF. The CDR3 bases are TGTGCCAGCAAGGGGACCGGGGAGCTGTTTTTT.

V and J are TRBV29-1 and TRBJ2-7, with D possibly TRBD2 on 5 matching bases. This CDR3 is built from 12 residues. Germline V lookup: CDR1 SQVTM, CDR2 ANQGSEA. Trimming cost V 4 bases and J 7 bases, with 14 bases left between them. CDR3 sequence (DNA): TGCAGCGTTGGTTCGGGGAGTCGGGAGCAGTACTTC. Its translation: CSVGSGSREQYF.

This clone was observed once. The chain combines TRBV19 with TRBJ2-2; D possibly matches TRBD1 or TRBD2 (6 bases each). This CDR3 contains 14 residues. Germline CDR1 and CDR2: LNHDA and SQIVND (reference sequence). V lost 5 bases to trimming and J lost 3 bases, with 10 bases between them. DNA for the CDR3: TGTGCCAGTAGTCCGGGGGCGGACACCGGGGAGCTGTTTTTT. Its protein product is CASSPGADTGELFF.